This T cell receptor (beta chain) is from a study of T-cell memory formation after mild COVID-19. Findings and caveats of the study: Largely, contracting CD4+ clones fell within CM and EM, and contracting CD8+ clones within EMRA. From day 15 to 85, contracting clones were balanced between CD4 and CD8, whereas later expanders leaned toward CD4+. Pre-infection memory already had some responding clones, implying cross-reactive memory joined.

5'RACE primed from the constant segment yielded TCR alpha and TCR beta cDNA libraries bearing sample barcodes and UMIs. TCRdb re-called the 5' RACE reads with MiXCR, one entry per CDR3 protein. In the table there are 300,000 or so distinct CDR3 sequences, about 16% of which are singletons. In its sample, this clonotype was seen many times. Its antigen is unknown. Germline CDR1 MNHEY, CDR2 SVGEGT. V was pared by 6 bases and J by 0 bases, with 0 bases of the junction left unmatched. The CDR3 runs to 14 residues. The V gene is TRBV6-2 or TRBV6-3, the J gene TRBJ2-3, with 10 bases identical to TRBD2. This sequence originates from a man between 18 and 35 years old who had mild COVID-19 (a few samples of this study predate the infection). Cell type and time point are not known. The sequenced material came from PBMCs or a T cell subset sorted from them (not recorded which). The CDR3 DNA is TGTGCCAGCAGGACTAGCGGGAGCACAGATACGCAGTATTTT. It is translated as CASRTSGSTDTQYF.